Sequencing of this TCR beta chain was carried out in a study of T cells in Graves' hyperthyroidism and ophthalmopathy. Lactation, pregnancy, other autoimmune disease or uncontrolled infection led to exclusion of patients. Findings of the study overall: Most thyroid clonotypes with frequency above 0.001 were detected in blood.

The CDR3 is made up of 14 amino acids. Deletions cut 6 bases from V and 7 bases from J, with 16 bases between. Germline CDR1 SNHLY, CDR2 FYNNEI. This clonotype has a count of ten or more. Its antigen is undetermined. TCR beta CDR3 sequences were amplified from RNA transcripts. TCR CDR3 regions were first amplified by RT-PCR with HTBI primers. TCRdb itself ran the multiplex PCR reads through MiXCR, one entry per CDR3 protein. The data contain under 700,000 distinct CDR3 sequences, around 46% of them singletons. This chain links TRBV2 with TRBJ1-5; maybe TRBD1 (6 bases). Sequenced material: peripheral blood or thyroid tissue (not recorded which). The sequence derives from a woman aged 18 to 35 with Graves' hyperthyroidism. The CDR3 nucleotides are TGTGCCAGCAGCAGAGGGGGGGCCGAACAGCCCCAGCATTTT. This codes for CASSRGGAEQPQHF.